This T cell receptor beta chain comes out of a study of identical twins. Findings and limits, study-wide: Shared out-of-frame alpha sequences (those common to twins) showed excess low generation probability. With beta out-of-frame sequences, excess sharing by twins was weaker.

Among all donors, each was a healthy Caucasian. This clonotype has more than one count but fewer than ten. Its antigen is not identified. Germline V gives CDR1 GTSNPN, CDR2 SVGIG (reference sequence). The CDR3 length is 14 residues. Trimming shortened V by 5 bases and J by 0 bases, and 12 bases separated the two germline ends. TCRdb re-derived calls from the 5' RACE reads in MiXCR, one entry per CDR3 protein. This table has 400,000 to 550,000 distinct CDR3 sequences, roughly 26% appearing once. The same data also went into a second study, on T cells expressing NK-cell markers.

The sequenced sample consisted of CD4+ T cells sorted from blood. The J gene is TRBJ2-3, the V gene TRBV30; D is uncertain. This receptor was taken from a woman under 30 in good health. In DNA, the CDR3 is TGTGCCTGGTCCAGGTATTCTAGCACAGATACGCAGTATTTT. It yields the protein CAWSRYSSTDTQYF.